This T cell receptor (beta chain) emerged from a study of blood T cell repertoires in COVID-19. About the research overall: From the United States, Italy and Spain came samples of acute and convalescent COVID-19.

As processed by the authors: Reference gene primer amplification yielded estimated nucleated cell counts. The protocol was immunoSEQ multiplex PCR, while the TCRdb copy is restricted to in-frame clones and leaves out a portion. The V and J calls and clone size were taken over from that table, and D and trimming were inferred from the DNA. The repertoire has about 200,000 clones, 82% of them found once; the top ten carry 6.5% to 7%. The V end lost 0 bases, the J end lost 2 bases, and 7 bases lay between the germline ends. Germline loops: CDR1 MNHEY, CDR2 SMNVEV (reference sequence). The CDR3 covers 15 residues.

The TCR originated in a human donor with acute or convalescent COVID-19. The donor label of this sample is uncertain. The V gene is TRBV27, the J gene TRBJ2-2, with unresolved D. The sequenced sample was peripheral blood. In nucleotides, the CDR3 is TGTGCCAGCAGTTTATCAGCCCTAAACACCGGGGAGCTGTTTTTT. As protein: CASSLSALNTGELFF.